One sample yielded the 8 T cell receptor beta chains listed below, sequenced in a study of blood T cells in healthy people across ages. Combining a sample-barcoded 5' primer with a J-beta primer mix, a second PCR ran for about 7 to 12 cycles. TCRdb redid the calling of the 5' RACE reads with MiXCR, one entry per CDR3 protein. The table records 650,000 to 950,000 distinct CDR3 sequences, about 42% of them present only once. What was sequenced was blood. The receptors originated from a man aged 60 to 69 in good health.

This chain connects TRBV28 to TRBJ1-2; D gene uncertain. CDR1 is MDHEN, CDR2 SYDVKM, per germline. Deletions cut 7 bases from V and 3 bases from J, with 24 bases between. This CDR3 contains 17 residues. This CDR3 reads CASTSEGLYHPDYGYTF. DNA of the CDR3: TGTGCCAGCACCTCGGAGGGCCTCTACCATCCTGACTATGGCTACACCTTC.

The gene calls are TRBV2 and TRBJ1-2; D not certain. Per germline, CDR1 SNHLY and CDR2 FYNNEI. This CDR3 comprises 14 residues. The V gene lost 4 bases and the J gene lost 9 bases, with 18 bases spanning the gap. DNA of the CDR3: TGTGCCAGCAGTGTCTTAAGTGGGCAGTTGAGCTACACCTTC. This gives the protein CASSVLSGQLSYTF.

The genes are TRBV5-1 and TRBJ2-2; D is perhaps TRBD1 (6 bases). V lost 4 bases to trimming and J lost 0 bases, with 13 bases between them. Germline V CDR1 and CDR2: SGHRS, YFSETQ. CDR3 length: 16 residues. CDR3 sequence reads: CASSLGTRANTGELFF. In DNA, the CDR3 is TGCGCCAGCAGCCTAGGGACACGAGCGAACACCGGGGAGCTGTTTTTT.

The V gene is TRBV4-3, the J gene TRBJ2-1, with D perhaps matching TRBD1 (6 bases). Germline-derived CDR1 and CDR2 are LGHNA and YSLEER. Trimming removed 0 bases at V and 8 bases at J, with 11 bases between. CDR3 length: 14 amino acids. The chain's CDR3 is CASSQENRVHEQFF. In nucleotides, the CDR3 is TGCGCCAGCAGCCAAGAAAACAGGGTTCATGAGCAGTTCTTC.

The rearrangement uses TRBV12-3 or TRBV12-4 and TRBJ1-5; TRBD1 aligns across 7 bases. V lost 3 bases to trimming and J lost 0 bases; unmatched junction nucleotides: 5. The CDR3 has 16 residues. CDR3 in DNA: TGTGCCAGCAGTTTGAGGGGGCAGGATAGCAATCAGCCCCAGCATTTT. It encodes CASSLRGQDSNQPQHF.

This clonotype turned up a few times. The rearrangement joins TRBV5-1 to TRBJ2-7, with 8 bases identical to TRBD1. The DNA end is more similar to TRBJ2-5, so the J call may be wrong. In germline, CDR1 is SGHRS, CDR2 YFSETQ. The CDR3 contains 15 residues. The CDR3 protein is CASSLEGRGRETQYF. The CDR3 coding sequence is TGCGCCAGCAGCTTGGAAGGCAGGGGGCGCGAGACCCAGTACTTC.

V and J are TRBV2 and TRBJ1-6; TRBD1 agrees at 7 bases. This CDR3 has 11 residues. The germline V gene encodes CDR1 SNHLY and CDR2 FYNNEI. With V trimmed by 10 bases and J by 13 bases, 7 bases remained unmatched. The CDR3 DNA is TGTGCCACCCGACAGGGAGGGCCCCTCCACTTT. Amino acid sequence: CATRQGGPLHF.

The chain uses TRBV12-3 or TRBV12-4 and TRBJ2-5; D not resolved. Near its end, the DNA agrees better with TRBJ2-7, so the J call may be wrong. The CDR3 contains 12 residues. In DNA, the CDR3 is TGTGCCAGCAGCCCGGTCGGTAGCGAGCAGTACTTC. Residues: CASSPVGSEQYF.